Presented here are 32 T cell receptor beta chains from one specimen sequenced in a study of Graves' ophthalmopathy and Graves' hyperthyroidism. Amplification of the TCR beta CDR3 regions used RNA transcripts (as template). Scientists carried out first-round RT-PCR using HTBI primers and then a second-round multiplex PCR. From the multiplex PCR reads, TCRdb called clonotypes with MiXCR, one entry per CDR3 protein. In the table there are approximately 410,000 distinct CDR3 sequences, 15% of which are singletons. The specimen was peripheral blood. The receptors stem from a woman aged 18 to 35 with stable Graves' hyperthyroidism.

This clonotype was detected once. Here the CDR3 DNA reads TGTGCCAGCAGCTTGACAGGGGATGGGTACGAGCAGTACTTC. Its translation: CASSLTGDGYEQYF. V and J are TRBV7-8 and TRBJ2-7; TRBD1 matches at 8 bases. The germline V gene has CDR1 SGHVS and CDR2 FQNEAQ. The CDR3 is 14 amino acids. Losses at the gene ends were 3 bases for V and 4 bases for J; bases not matched to a gene: 5.

This clonotype was observed many times. V gene TRBV24-1 combines with J gene TRBJ1-5; possible D gene TRBD1, 6 bases. This CDR3 has 13 residues. Germline V gives CDR1 KGHDR, CDR2 SFDVKD. The V and J ends lost 9 bases and 1 base respectively, with 9 bases between them. CDR3 nucleotide sequence: TGTGCCACCGCAGGGGAAAGCAATCAGCCCCAGCATTTT. Translating gives CATAGESNQPQHF.

This clonotype was counted many times. The rearrangement joins TRBV29-1 to TRBJ1-2; 10 nucleotides align to TRBD1. The length of the CDR3 is 12 residues. V shed 6 bases, J shed 6 bases, and the junction held 4 bases outside the gene matches. CDR1 and CDR2 (germline): SQVTM, ANQGSEA. DNA for the CDR3: TGCAGCGTCCCCGGGACAGGGGATGGCTACACCTTC. This sequence encodes CSVPGTGDGYTF.

This clonotype was detected many times. The V and J genes are TRBV19 and TRBJ1-5; perhaps TRBD1 as D (5 bases). Trimming removed 6 bases at V and 4 bases at J, with 19 bases between. CDR3 length equals 16 residues. CDR1 is LNHDA, CDR2 SQIVND, per germline (reference sequence). The CDR3 DNA reads TGTGCCAGTAGAACGACCGGACACGTACAGAATCAGCCCCAGCATTTT. Protein: CASRTTGHVQNQPQHF.

This clonotype has a count of ten or more. The chain carries TRBV11-2 and TRBJ2-5; a weak D match, TRBD1 (6 bases). The CDR3 consists of 15 residues. Looked up from germline, CDR1 is SGHAT and CDR2 is FQNNGV. The V gene lost 5 bases and the J gene lost 3 bases, with 16 bases spanning the gap. For the CDR3, the DNA is TGTGCCAGCAGCAGACCCGGACAGCCCGAAGAGACCCAGTACTTC. The encoded protein is CASSRPGQPEETQYF. Filled out from reference TRBV11-2 and TRBJ2-5, the complete variable domain reads EAGVAQSPRYKIIEKRQSVAFWCNPISGHATLYWYQQILGQGPKLLIQFQNNGVVDDSQLPKDRFSAERLKGVDSTLKIQPAKLEDSAVYLCASSRPGQPEETQYFGPGTRLLVL.

There are many counts of this clonotype. The V call is TRBV20-1, the J call TRBJ1-1; 7 bases are a match to TRBD1. With 5 bases clipped from V and 4 bases from J, the junction kept 10 bases outside the gene matches. CDR1 is DFQATT and CDR2 is SNEGSKA in the germline V gene (reference sequence). This CDR3 spans 14 amino acids. CDR3 sequence (DNA): TGCAGTGCTCTCAAAGGGGGCGGGGGCACTGAAGCTTTCTTT. Protein sequence: CSALKGGGGTEAFF.

This clonotype was observed many times. The V call is TRBV6-1, the J call TRBJ1-2; 8 positions agree with TRBD1. The J segment lost 0 bases and the V segment lost 11 bases, leaving 5 bases of the junction unmatched. CDR3 size: 13 residues. The germline CDR1 and CDR2 sequences are MNHNS and SASEGT. The CDR3 DNA reads as TGTGCCGACTCACAGGGGGCTAACTATGGCTACACCTTC. Encoded protein: CADSQGANYGYTF.

This clonotype was recorded at least ten times. One end of the junction varies from germline; a read error may be responsible. The rearrangement uses TRBV5-5 and TRBJ2-2; 8 bases match TRBD1. The germline V gene encodes CDR1 SGHKS and CDR2 YYEKEE (reference sequence). The length of the CDR3 is 15 residues. The CDR3 loop is CASSLGTGNTGELFF. CDR3 nucleotides: TGCGCCAGCAGCTTGGGGACAGGGAACACCGGGGAGCTGTTTTTT.

This clonotype was counted ten times or more. The rearrangement joins TRBV6-1 to TRBJ1-3; no clear D. Germline values: CDR1 MNHNS, CDR2 SASEGT. This CDR3 has 15 amino acids. V was clipped by 7 bases and J by 1 base, with 14 bases between them. CDR3 sequence reads: CASILDVVSGNTIYF. The CDR3 DNA is TGTGCCAGCATCCTAGATGTGGTATCTGGAAACACCATATATTTT.

This clonotype occurred many times. This chain uses TRBV20-1 with TRBJ2-7; D may be TRBD1 (6 bases). CDR1 is DFQATT, CDR2 SNEGSKA, per germline (reference sequence). Trimming pared 0 bases from V and 0 bases from J, leaving 12 bases between. The CDR3 has 15 residues. CDR3: CSARDQDSVSYEQYF. The CDR3 nucleotides read TGCAGTGCTAGAGATCAGGACAGCGTCTCCTACGAGCAGTACTTC.

This clonotype was detected many times. The chain joins TRBV28 to TRBJ1-6, with 7 bases fitting TRBD1. The CDR3 covers 14 residues. CDR1 is MDHEN and CDR2 is SYDVKM in the germline V gene. The V and J ends lost 3 bases and 7 bases, in that order; junction bases with no gene match: 3. This chain's CDR3 is CASSFLGGNSPLHF. The CDR3, as DNA: TGTGCCAGCAGTTTCTTAGGGGGCAATTCACCCCTCCACTTT.

This clonotype has just one count. The CDR3 region is CASRYYTGTGERGNQPQHF. The CDR3 nucleotides are TGTGCCAGCAGATATTATACCGGGACAGGGGAAAGGGGCAATCAGCCCCAGCATTTT. The chain is built from TRBV6-2 or TRBV6-3 and TRBJ1-5; TRBD1 agrees at 10 bases. The CDR3 is 19 residues long. Germline trimming cut 6 bases from V and 2 bases from J; bases unmatched to any gene: 16. Germline CDR1 MNHEY, CDR2 SVGEGT.

This clonotype was observed many times. The rearrangement uses TRBV7-2 and TRBJ1-2; perhaps TRBD1 as D (5 bases). V shed 5 bases and J shed 0 bases, with 10 bases lying between them. Germline V gene lookup returns CDR1 SGHTA and CDR2 FQGNSA. The CDR3 has 14 amino acids. This chain's CDR3 is CASSATEANYGYTF. For the CDR3, the DNA is TGTGCCAGCAGCGCGACAGAAGCTAACTATGGCTACACCTTC.

This clonotype was seen at least ten times. The genes are TRBV12-3 or TRBV12-4 and TRBJ2-6; tentative D call: TRBD1 (6 bases). CDR3 length: 15 amino acids. Trimming stripped 5 bases from V and 4 bases from J, with 12 bases between. The CDR3 sequence is CASSPPGAGANVLTF. The CDR3 DNA reads as TGTGCCAGCAGTCCTCCAGGGGCGGGGGCCAACGTCCTGACTTTC.

The V call is TRBV6-1, the J call TRBJ1-1, with 9 bases fitting TRBD1. Losses at the gene ends were 2 bases for V and 5 bases for J; bases not matched to a gene: 6. This CDR3 has 15 amino acids. CDR1 MNHNS and CDR2 SASEGT come from the germline V gene. For the CDR3, the DNA is TGTGCCAGCAGTGAAAATATGGGACAGGGAACTGAAGCTTTCTTT. Translating it yields CASSENMGQGTEAFF.

The table lists this clonotype with many counts. This chain connects TRBV6-5 to TRBJ2-6; possibly TRBD1 or TRBD2 for D (5 bases each). The V gene lost 0 bases and the J gene lost 5 bases, with 8 bases spanning the gap. This CDR3 is built from 15 residues. Per the germline V gene, CDR1 is MNHEY and CDR2 is SVGAGI. DNA of the CDR3: TGTGCCAGCAGTTACTCGCAGGGACGGGCCAACGTCCTGACTTTC. This translates into CASSYSQGRANVLTF.

This clonotype was picked up many times. V and J are TRBV6-1 and TRBJ2-7; D remains ambiguous. Germline lookup yields CDR1 MNHNS and CDR2 SASEGT. V was trimmed by 6 bases and J by 2 bases, leaving 14 bases between them. The CDR3 spans 14 residues. CDR3 sequence: CASSSLDGAYEQYF. The CDR3 nucleotides read TGTGCCAGCAGCTCCCTCGACGGAGCCTACGAGCAGTACTTC.

This clonotype turned up a few times. V gene TRBV12-3 or TRBV12-4 combines with J gene TRBJ2-7, with 8 positions matching TRBD1. V lost 4 bases and J lost 3; bases outside the gene matches: 29. The CDR3 spans 22 residues. This CDR3 is CASSYRAPTVGTGDPINYEQYF. The CDR3 DNA reads as TGTGCCAGCAGTTACCGCGCTCCTACCGTAGGGACAGGAGACCCGATTAACTACGAGCAGTACTTC.

This clonotype was observed at least ten times. The gene calls are TRBV5-1 and TRBJ1-2; 9 bases line up with TRBD1. V shed 8 bases and J 3 bases; nucleotides not matched to a gene: 14. The CDR3 is 16 residues long. The germline CDR1 and CDR2 sequences are SGHRS and YFSETQ. The CDR3 DNA reads TGCGCCAGGAGCCAGGAACTCCGGGACAGGGACTATGGCTACACCTTC. Protein sequence: CARSQELRDRDYGYTF.

Judged by abundance, this clonotype is medium-sized. A read error may produce the germline difference seen at one junction end. The chain links TRBV12-3 or TRBV12-4 to TRBJ1-1, with a tentative D call TRBD1 (6 bases). CDR3 length: 13 amino acids. The CDR3 DNA is TGTGCCAGCAGCTTAGGGGGGTCCACTGAAGCTTTCTTT. This sequence encodes CASSLGGSTEAFF.

This clonotype was detected ten times or more. The gene calls are TRBV19 and TRBJ1-5, with a weak D call TRBD1 (5 bases). This CDR3 is 13 amino acids long. Germline CDR1 LNHDA, CDR2 SQIVND (reference sequence). V shed 7 bases and J shed 5 bases, with 12 bases lying between them. CDR3: CASTLSGYQPQHF. Written as DNA, the CDR3 is TGTGCCAGTACCCTCTCAGGGTATCAGCCCCAGCATTTT.

This clonotype was counted once. J is TRBJ1-1 and V is TRBV19; tentatively, D is TRBD1 (5 bases). V was cut by 5 bases and J by 2 bases, with 15 bases left in between. Germline CDR1 is LNHDA and CDR2 is SQIVND (reference sequence). CDR3 length equals 15 residues. The CDR3 nucleotides read TGTGCCAGTAGTCCGTATAGAGGGGCCAACACTGAAGCTTTCTTT. Translating it yields CASSPYRGANTEAFF.

This clonotype was detected many times. V usage is TRBV25-1 and J usage is TRBJ1-5; D not resolved. CDR1 and CDR2 from the germline V gene are MGHDK and SYGVNS. V was trimmed by 5 bases and J by 0 bases, leaving 8 bases between them. CDR3 length: 14 amino acids. The CDR3 here is CASSHGYSNQPQHF. DNA for the CDR3: TGTGCCAGCAGTCACGGCTATAGCAATCAGCCCCAGCATTTT. The whole variable domain, filled in from reference TRBV25-1 and TRBJ1-5, reads EADIYQTPRYLVIGTGKKITLECSQTMGHDKMYWYQQDPGMELHLIHYSYGVNSTEKGDLSSESTVSRIRTEHFPLTLESARPSHTSQYLCASSHGYSNQPQHFGDGTRLSIL.

The chain combines TRBV7-9 with TRBJ1-5; the D is unclear. CDR1 SEHNR and CDR2 FQNEAQ come from the germline V gene (reference sequence). Trimming left V 4 bases short and J 12 bases short, with 16 bases between. CDR3 length equals 13 residues. The chain's CDR3 is CASSYSEGSHQHF. The CDR3 DNA is TGTGCCAGCAGCTACAGTGAAGGTTCTCACCAGCATTTT.

As to this clonotype: Compared with germline, one end of the junction differs, possibly owing to a read error. The chain is built from TRBV6-1 and TRBJ1-1; TRBD1 aligns across 8 bases. The CDR3 is 15 amino acids. Germline V gives CDR1 MNHNS, CDR2 SASEGT. The CDR3 DNA sequence: TGTGCCAGCAGAGAAGCGGGCAGGGGGCCTACTGAAGCTTTCTTT. Translating it yields CASREAGRGPTEAFF.

This clonotype was seen at least ten times. This chain connects TRBV20-1 to TRBJ1-5, with 8 nucleotides matching TRBD1. V was pared by 1 base and J by 13 bases, with 18 bases of the junction left unmatched. The CDR3 is made up of 16 amino acids. In germline, CDR1 is DFQATT, CDR2 SNEGSKA (reference sequence). For the CDR3, the DNA is TGCAGTGCTAGAGTTTCACCCACCGGGACAGGCTTAACACAGCATTTT. Its protein product is CSARVSPTGTGLTQHF.

This clonotype was observed many times. The chain is built from TRBV12-3 or TRBV12-4 and TRBJ1-1; the match to TRBD1 covers 7 bases. The trim removed 5 bases at V and 0 bases at J, leaving 0 bases unmatched. The CDR3 length is 13 residues. This CDR3 is CASSTGVNTEAFF. The CDR3 nucleotides are TGTGCCAGCAGTACAGGGGTGAACACTGAAGCTTTCTTT.

This clonotype appeared many times. Written as DNA, the CDR3 is TGTGCCAGCAGTGAAGTCGGGAGGGGTTGGAACACTGAAGCTTTCTTT. It translates to CASSEVGRGWNTEAFF. The chain recombines TRBV6-1 with TRBJ1-1; D is perhaps TRBD1 (5 bases). The CDR3 runs 16 residues. Germline-derived CDR1 and CDR2 are MNHNS and SASEGT. V dropped 1 base and J dropped 1 base, with 13 bases sitting between them.

In this sample, this clonotype turned up many times. J is TRBJ1-6 and V is TRBV6-1; D perhaps matches TRBD1 (5 bases). Germline-derived CDR1 and CDR2 are MNHNS and SASEGT. V shed 6 bases and J shed 9 bases, with 18 bases lying between them. The CDR3 spans 15 residues. CDR3 protein: CASSPGVSEGSPLHF. CDR3 DNA: TGTGCCAGCAGCCCGGGGGTCTCGGAGGGTTCACCCCTCCACTTT.

Many counts were recorded for this clonotype. V and J are TRBV12-3 or TRBV12-4 and TRBJ2-7; perhaps TRBD1 as D (6 bases). V gave up 5 bases and J gave up 0 bases, with 14 bases separating them. CDR3 length: 15 amino acids. The CDR3 DNA reads TGTGCCAGCAGTAATACAGGGCAAAGCTCCTACGAGCAGTACTTC. Amino acid sequence: CASSNTGQSSYEQYF.

This clonotype was detected many times. The chain carries TRBV6-1 and TRBJ1-1; perhaps TRBD1 as D (5 bases). The CDR3 has 15 residues. Trimming shortened V by 6 bases and J by 1 base, and 15 bases separated the two germline ends. Germline CDR1 and CDR2: MNHNS and SASEGT. For the CDR3, the DNA is TGTGCCAGCAGCCCTGTAGGGGCGCGGAACACTGAAGCTTTCTTT. Translated, it gives CASSPVGARNTEAFF.

This clonotype showed up many times. The chain uses TRBV7-2 and TRBJ2-7; 13 positions match TRBD2. The germline gives CDR1 SGHTA, CDR2 FQGNSA. The CDR3 spans 13 residues. V gave up 5 bases and J gave up 7 bases; unmatched junction bases: 2. CDR3 nucleotide sequence: TGTGCCAGCAGCGGACTAGCGGGGGTTGAGCAGTACTTC. It translates to CASSGLAGVEQYF.